This T cell receptor beta chain was found in a study of T cells after yellow fever vaccination. Notes on this clonotype: Its antigen is as yet unknown.

Trimming shortened V by 0 bases and J by 1 base, and 12 bases separated the two germline ends. The germline V gene has CDR1 SQVTM and CDR2 ANQGSEA. The CDR3 length is 15 residues. General observations from the study: Peaking on day 5 versus 15, the secondary response was faster but weaker. The booster saw the reappearance of most primary-vaccination clones (approximately 96% CD4, almost 90% CD8). Contamination of FACS-sorted repertoires by abundant clonotypes from the bulk population could occur.

TCRdb itself ran the 5' RACE reads through MiXCR, one entry per CDR3 protein. The sample consists of some 160,000 distinct CDR3 sequences, approximately 10% of them appearing once. J is TRBJ2-5 and V is TRBV29-1, with D perhaps being TRBD1 or TRBD2 (7 bases each). The TCR comes from a man in his late teens or twenties who received the YFV17D yellow fever vaccine. The sample was CD8+ T cells sorted from PBMCs, taken 45 days after the yellow fever booster vaccination. The CDR3 DNA is TGCAGCGTTGAAGAGGCGGGGGACAGCCAAGAGACCCAGTACTTC. It is translated as CSVEEAGDSQETQYF.